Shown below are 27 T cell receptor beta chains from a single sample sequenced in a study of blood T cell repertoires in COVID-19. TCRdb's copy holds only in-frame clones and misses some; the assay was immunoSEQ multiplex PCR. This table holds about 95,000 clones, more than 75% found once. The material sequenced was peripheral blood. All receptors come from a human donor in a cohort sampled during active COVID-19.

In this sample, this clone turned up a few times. CDR3 protein: CASSLEAGALGGYTF. Here the CDR3 DNA reads TGTGCCAGCAGCTTAGAGGCAGGGGCCCTAGGTGGCTACACCTTC. The chain is built from TRBV11-2 and TRBJ1-2, with D tentatively TRBD1 (6 bases). CDR3 length: 15 residues. Between the trimmed V and J ends, which lost 0 bases and 7 bases, there was a span of 15 bases. Germline lookup yields CDR1 SGHAT and CDR2 FQNNGV.

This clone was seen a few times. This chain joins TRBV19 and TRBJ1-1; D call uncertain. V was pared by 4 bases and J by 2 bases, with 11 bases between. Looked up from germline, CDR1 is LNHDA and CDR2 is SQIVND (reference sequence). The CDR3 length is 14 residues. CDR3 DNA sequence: TGTGCCAGTAGTAATACAGCCGGTAACACTGAAGCTTTCTTT. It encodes CASSNTAGNTEAFF. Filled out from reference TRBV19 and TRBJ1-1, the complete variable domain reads DGGITQSPKYLFRKEGQNVTLSCEQNLNHDAMYWYRQDPGQGLRLIYYSQIVNDFQKGDIAEGYSVSREKKESFPLTVTSAQKNPTAFYLCASSNTAGNTEAFFGQGTRLTVV.

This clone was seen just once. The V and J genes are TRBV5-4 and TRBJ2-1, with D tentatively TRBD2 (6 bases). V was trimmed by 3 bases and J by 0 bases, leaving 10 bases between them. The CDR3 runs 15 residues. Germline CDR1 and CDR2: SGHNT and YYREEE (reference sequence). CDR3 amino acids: CASSSSGSSYNEQFF. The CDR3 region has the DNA TGTGCCAGCAGCTCATCCGGGAGCTCCTACAATGAGCAGTTCTTC.

The CDR3 sequence is CASSPQGQLNTGELFF. In nucleotides, the CDR3 is TGTGCCAGCAGCCCACAGGGACAATTAAACACCGGGGAGCTGTTTTTT. The chain is built from TRBV7-2 and TRBJ2-2, with D tentatively TRBD1 (6 bases). Germline CDR1 is SGHTA and CDR2 is FQGNSA. The CDR3 is 16 residues long. V lost 5 bases and J lost 2, with 15 bases in between.

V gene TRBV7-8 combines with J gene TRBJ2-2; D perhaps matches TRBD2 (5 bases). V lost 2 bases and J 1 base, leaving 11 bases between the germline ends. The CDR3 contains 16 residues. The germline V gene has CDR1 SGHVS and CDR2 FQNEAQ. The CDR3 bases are TGTGCCAGCAGCTTATTGAGAGGGAAGAACACCGGGGAGCTGTTTTTT. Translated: CASSLLRGKNTGELFF.

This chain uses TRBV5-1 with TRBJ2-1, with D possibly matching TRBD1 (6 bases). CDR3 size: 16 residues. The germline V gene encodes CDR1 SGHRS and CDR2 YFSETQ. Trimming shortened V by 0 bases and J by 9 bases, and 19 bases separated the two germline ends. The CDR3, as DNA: TGCGCCAGCAGCTTGGAAACAGGGTTGGGGGCTTTTGAGCAGTTCTTC. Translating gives CASSLETGLGAFEQFF.

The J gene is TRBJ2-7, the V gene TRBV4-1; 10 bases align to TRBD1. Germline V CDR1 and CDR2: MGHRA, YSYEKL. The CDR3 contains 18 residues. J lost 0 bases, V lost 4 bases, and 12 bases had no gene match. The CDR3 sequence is CASSPQSPTGGYSYEQYF. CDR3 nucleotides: TGCGCCAGCAGCCCCCAGTCCCCGACAGGGGGCTACTCCTACGAGCAGTACTTC.

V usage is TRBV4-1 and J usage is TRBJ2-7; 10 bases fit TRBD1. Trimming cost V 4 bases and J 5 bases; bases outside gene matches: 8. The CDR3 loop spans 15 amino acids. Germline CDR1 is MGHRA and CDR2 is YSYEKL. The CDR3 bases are TGCGCCAGCAGCCGACTCAGGGGGACAGGGGACGAGCAGTACTTC. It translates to CASSRLRGTGDEQYF.

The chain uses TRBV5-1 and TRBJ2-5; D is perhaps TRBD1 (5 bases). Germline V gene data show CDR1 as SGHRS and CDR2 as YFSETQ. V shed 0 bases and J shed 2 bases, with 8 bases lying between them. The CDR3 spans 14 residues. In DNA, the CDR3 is TGCGCCAGCAGCTTGGCCTCAGGGCAAGAGACCCAGTACTTC. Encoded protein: CASSLASGQETQYF. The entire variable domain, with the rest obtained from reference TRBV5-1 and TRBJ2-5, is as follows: KAGVTQTPRYLIKTRGQQVTLSCSPISGHRSVSWYQQTPGQGLQFLFEYFSETQRNKGNFPGRFSGRQFSNSRSEMNVSTLELGDSALYLCASSLASGQETQYFGPGTRLLVL.

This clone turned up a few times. The CDR3 loop is CASSQNRGQETQYF. The CDR3 nucleotides are TGTGCCAGCAGCCAAAACAGGGGGCAAGAGACCCAGTACTTC. The chain links TRBV14 to TRBJ2-5; 8 nucleotides line up with TRBD1. Trimming took 2 bases from V and 2 from J; bases not matched to a gene: 1. The CDR3 covers 14 residues. Germline CDR1 SGHDN, CDR2 FVKESK.

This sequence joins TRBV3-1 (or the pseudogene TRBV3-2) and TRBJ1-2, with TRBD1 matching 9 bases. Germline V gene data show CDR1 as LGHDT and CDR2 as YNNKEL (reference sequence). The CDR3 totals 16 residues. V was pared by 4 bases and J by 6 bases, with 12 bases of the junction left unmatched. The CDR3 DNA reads TGTGCCAGCAGCCTTCCGGGACAGGGCAAAGGAGATGGCTACACCTTC. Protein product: CASSLPGQGKGDGYTF.

The CDR3 DNA is TGTGCCAGCAGTCCGGCAGATACGCAGTATTTT. Translated, it gives CASSPADTQYF. The V gene is TRBV25-1, the J gene TRBJ2-3; D ambiguous. Germline CDR1 is MGHDK and CDR2 is SYGVNS. The CDR3 is 11 amino acids. V was cut by 5 bases and J by 4 bases, with 4 bases left in between.

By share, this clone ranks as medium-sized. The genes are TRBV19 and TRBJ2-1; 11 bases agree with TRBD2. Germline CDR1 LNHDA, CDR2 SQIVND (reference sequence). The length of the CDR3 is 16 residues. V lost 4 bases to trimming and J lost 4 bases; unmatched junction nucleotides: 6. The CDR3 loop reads CASSTRSGGGYNEQFF. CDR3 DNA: TGTGCCAGTAGTACTCGTAGCGGGGGGGGTTACAATGAGCAGTTCTTC.

For the CDR3, the DNA is TGTGCCAGCAGCTTACTCCGGGAAGGCGAGACCCAGTACTTC. This sequence encodes CASSLLREGETQYF. The chain is built from TRBV7-8 and TRBJ2-5, with a weak D call TRBD2 (5 bases). Trimming removed 2 bases at V and 5 bases at J, with 12 bases between. Germline CDR1 reads SGHVS; CDR2 reads FQNEAQ. The CDR3 has 14 residues.

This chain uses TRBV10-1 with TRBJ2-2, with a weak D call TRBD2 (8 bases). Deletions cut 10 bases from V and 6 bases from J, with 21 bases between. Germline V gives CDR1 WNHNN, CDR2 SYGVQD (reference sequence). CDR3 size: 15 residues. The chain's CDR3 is CATQREGAQAGELFF. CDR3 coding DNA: TGCGCCACTCAACGGGAGGGGGCTCAAGCCGGGGAGCTGTTTTTT.

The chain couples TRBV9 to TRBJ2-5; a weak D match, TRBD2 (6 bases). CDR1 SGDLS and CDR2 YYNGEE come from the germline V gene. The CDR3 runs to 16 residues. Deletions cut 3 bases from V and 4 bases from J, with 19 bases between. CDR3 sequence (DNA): TGTGCCAGCAGCGCCAGCCCGGGCCTCGGGGGAGAGACCCAGTACTTC. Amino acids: CASSASPGLGGETQYF.

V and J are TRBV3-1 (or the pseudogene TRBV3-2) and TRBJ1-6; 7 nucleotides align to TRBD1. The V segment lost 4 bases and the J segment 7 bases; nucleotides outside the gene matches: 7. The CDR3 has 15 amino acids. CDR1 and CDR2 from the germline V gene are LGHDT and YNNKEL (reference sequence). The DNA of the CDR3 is TGTGCCAGCAGCCCGAGGACAGGAACAAATTCACCCCTCCACTTT. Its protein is CASSPRTGTNSPLHF.

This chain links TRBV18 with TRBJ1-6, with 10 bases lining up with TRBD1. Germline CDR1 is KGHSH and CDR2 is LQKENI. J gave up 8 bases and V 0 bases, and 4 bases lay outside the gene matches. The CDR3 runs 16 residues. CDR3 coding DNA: TGTGCCAGCTCACCACCGGGACAGGGGAAGCATTCACCCCTCCACTTT. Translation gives CASSPPGQGKHSPLHF.

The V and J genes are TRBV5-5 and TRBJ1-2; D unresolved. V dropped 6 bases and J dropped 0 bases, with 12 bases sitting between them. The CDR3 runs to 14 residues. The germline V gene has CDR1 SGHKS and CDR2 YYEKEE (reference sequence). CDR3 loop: CASTLAGANYGYTF. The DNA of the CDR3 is TGTGCCAGCACCCTGGCGGGAGCTAACTATGGCTACACCTTC.

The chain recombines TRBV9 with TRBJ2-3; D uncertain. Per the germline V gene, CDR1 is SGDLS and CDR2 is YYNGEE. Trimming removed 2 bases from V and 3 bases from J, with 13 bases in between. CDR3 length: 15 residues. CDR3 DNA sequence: TGTGCCAGCAGCGTTCAGGCCAGCATAACAGATACGCAGTATTTT. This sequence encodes CASSVQASITDTQYF.

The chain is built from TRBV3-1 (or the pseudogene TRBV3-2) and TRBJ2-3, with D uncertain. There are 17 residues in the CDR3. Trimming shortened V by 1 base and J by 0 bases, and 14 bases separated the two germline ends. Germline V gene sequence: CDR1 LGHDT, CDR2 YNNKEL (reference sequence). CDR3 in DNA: TGTGCCAGCAGCCAAGGGTTCTTAAGCGCTAGCACAGATACGCAGTATTTT. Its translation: CASSQGFLSASTDTQYF.

Here the CDR3 DNA reads TGCAGCGTTTTGACAGGGTTGGGCTCACCCCTCCACTTT. Translating it yields CSVLTGLGSPLHF. V is TRBV29-1 and J is TRBJ1-6; TRBD1 matches at 7 bases. Trimming at V came to 5 bases and at J to 10 bases, leaving 8 bases not matched to a gene. There are 13 residues in the CDR3. Germline loops: CDR1 SQVTM, CDR2 ANQGSEA.

CDR3 in DNA: TGTGCCAGCAGTTTATCCAACTCTGGAAACACCATATATTTT. Translating gives CASSLSNSGNTIYF. The chain couples TRBV27 to TRBJ1-3; no definite D call. V was trimmed by 0 bases and J by 0 bases, leaving 3 bases between them. Germline V lookup: CDR1 MNHEY, CDR2 SMNVEV (reference sequence). This CDR3 spans 14 amino acids.

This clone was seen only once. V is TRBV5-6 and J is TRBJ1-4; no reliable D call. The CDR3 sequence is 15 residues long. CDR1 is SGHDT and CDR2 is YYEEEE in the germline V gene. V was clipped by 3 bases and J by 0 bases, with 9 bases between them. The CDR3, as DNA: TGTGCCAGCAGCTCGTCGACATCAACTAATGAAAAACTGTTTTTT. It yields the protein CASSSSTSTNEKLFF.

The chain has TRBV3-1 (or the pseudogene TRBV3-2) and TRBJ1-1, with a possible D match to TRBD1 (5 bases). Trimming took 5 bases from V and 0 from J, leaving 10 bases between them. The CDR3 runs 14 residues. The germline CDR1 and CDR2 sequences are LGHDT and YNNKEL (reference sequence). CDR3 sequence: CASSARQLNTEAFF. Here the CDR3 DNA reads TGTGCCAGCAGCGCGCGACAGCTGAACACTGAAGCTTTCTTT.

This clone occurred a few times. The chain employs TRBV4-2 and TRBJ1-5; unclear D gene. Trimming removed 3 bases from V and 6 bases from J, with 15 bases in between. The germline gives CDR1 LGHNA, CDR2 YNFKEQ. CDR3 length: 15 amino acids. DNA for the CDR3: TGTGCCAGCAGCCACGGGAGCAGGCCTTCTCAGCCCCAGCATTTT. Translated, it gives CASSHGSRPSQPQHF.

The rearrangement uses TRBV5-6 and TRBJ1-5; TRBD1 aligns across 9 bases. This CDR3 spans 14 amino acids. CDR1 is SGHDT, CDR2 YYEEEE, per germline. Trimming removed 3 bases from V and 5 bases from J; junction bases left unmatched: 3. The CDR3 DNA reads TGTGCCAGCAGCTGGGGACAGGGCCATCAGCCCCAGCATTTT. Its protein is CASSWGQGHQPQHF.